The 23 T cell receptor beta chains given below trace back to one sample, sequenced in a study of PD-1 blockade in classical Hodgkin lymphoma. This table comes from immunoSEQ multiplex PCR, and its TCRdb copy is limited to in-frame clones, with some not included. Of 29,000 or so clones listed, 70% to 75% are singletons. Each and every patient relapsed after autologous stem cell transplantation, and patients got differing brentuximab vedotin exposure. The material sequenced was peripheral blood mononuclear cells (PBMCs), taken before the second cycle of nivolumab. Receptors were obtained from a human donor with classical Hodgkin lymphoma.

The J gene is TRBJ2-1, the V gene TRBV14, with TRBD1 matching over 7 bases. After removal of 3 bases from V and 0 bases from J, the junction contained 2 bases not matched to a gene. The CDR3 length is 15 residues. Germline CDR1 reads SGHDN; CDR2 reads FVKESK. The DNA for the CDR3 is TGTGCCAGCAGCCACGGACAGGCCTCCTACAATGAGCAGTTCTTC. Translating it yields CASSHGQASYNEQFF.

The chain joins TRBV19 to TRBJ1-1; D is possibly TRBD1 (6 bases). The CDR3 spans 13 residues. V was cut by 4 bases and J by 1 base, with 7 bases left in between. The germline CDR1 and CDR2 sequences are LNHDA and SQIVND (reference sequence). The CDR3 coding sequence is TGTGCCAGTAGTAACAGGGAGAACACTGAAGCTTTCTTT. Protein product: CASSNRENTEAFF.

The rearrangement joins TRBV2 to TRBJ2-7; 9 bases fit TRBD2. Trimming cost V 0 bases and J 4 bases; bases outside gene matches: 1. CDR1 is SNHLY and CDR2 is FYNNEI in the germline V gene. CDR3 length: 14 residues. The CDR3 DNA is TGTGCCAGCAGTGAAGCGCGGGGGGGGTACGAGCAGTACTTC. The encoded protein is CASSEARGGYEQYF.

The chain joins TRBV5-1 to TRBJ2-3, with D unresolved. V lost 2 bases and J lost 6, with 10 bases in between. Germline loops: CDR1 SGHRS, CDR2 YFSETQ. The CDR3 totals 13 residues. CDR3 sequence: CASSFDTVDTQYF. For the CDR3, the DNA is TGCGCCAGCAGCTTCGACACCGTGGATACGCAGTATTTT.

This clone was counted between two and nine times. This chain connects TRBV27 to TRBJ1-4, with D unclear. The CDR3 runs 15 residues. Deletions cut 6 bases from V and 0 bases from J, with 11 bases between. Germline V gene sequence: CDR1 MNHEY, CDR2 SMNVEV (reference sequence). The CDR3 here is CASRAVFATNEKLFF. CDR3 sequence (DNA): TGTGCCAGCAGAGCGGTCTTTGCAACTAATGAAAAACTGTTTTTT.

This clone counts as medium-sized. The chain's CDR3 is CASCWGTALSPLHF. CDR3 in DNA: TGTGCCAGCTGTTGGGGGACAGCCCTTTCACCCCTCCACTTT. The V call is TRBV6-1, the J call TRBJ1-6; 7 nucleotides align to TRBD1. This CDR3 region has 14 residues. The ends lost 8 bases at V and 9 bases at J; junction bases unmatched: 10. From germline, CDR1 is MNHNS and CDR2 SASEGT.

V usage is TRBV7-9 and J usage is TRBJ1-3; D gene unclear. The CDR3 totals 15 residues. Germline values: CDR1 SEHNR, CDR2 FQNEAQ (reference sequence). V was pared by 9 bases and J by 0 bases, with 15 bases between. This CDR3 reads CASVGGQHSGNTIYF. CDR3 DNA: TGTGCCAGTGTCGGTGGGCAGCACTCTGGAAACACCATATATTTT.

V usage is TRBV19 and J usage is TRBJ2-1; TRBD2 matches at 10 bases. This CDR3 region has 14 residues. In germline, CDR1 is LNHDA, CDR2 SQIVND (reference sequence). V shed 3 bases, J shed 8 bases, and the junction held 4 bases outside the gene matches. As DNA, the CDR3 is TGTGCCAGTAGTATCAGCGGGGGGGCCCATGAGCAGTTCTTC. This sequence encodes CASSISGGAHEQFF.

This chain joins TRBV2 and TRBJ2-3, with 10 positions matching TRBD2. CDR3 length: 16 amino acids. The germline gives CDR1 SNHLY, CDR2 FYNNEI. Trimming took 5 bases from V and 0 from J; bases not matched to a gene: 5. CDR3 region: CASSRTSGPSTDTQYF. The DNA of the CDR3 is TGTGCCAGCAGTCGGACTAGCGGCCCTAGCACAGATACGCAGTATTTT. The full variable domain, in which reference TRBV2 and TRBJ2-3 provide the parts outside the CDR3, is EPEVTQTPSHQVTQMGQEVILRCVPISNHLYFYWYRQILGQKVEFLVSFYNNEISEKSEIFDDQFSVERPDGSNFTLKIRSTKLEDSAMYFCASSRTSGPSTDTQYFGPGTRLTVL.

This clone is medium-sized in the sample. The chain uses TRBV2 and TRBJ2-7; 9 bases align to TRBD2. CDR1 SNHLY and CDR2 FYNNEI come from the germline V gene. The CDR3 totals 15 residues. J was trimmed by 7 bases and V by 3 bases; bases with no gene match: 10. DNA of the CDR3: TGTGCCAGCAGTGATACCAGCGGGGGGCCGGGAGAGCAGTACTTC. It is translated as CASSDTSGGPGEQYF. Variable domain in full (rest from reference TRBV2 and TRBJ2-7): EPEVTQTPSHQVTQMGQEVILRCVPISNHLYFYWYRQILGQKVEFLVSFYNNEISEKSEIFDDQFSVERPDGSNFTLKIRSTKLEDSAMYFCASSDTSGGPGEQYFGPGTRLTVT.

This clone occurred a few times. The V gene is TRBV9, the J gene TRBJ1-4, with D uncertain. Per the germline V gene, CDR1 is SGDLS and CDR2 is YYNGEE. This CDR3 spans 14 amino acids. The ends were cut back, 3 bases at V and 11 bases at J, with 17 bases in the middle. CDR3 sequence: CASSDRATTGKLFF. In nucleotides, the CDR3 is TGTGCCAGCAGCGACCGGGCCACTACCGGGAAACTGTTTTTT.

The CDR3 region is CASSGQLGTVSYEQYF. As DNA, the CDR3 is TGTGCCAGCAGTGGACAACTCGGGACAGTCTCCTACGAGCAGTACTTC. The chain joins TRBV6-1 to TRBJ2-7, with 7 positions matching TRBD1. Germline V gives CDR1 MNHNS, CDR2 SASEGT. V was clipped by 4 bases and J by 0 bases; unmatched bases: 9. This CDR3 is built from 16 residues.

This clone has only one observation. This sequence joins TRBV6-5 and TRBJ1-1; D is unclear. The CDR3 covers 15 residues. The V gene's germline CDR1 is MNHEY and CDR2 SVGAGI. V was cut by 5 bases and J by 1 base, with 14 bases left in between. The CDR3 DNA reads TGTGCCAGCAGTAGCCTAAGACGGGAGAACACTGAAGCTTTCTTT. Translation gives CASSSLRRENTEAFF.

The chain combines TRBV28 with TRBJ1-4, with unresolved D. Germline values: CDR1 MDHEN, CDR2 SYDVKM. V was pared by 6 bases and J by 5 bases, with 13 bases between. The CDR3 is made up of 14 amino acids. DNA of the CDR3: TGTGCCAGCAGGGAAGTAGGTAGCAATGAAAAACTGTTTTTT. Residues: CASREVGSNEKLFF.

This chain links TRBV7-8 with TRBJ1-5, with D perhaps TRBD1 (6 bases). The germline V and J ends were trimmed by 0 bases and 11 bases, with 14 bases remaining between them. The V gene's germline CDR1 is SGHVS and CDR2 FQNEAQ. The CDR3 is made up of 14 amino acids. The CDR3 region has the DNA TGTGCCAGCAGCTTAGCGGGGGAGGGGGGGGCCCAGCATTTT. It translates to CASSLAGEGGAQHF. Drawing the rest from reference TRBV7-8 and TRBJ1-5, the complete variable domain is GAGVSQSPRYKVAKRGQDVALRCDPISGHVSLFWYQQALGQGPEFLTYFQNEAQLDKSGLPSDRFFAERPEGSVSTLKIQRTQQEDSAVYLCASSLAGEGGAQHFGDGTRLSIL.

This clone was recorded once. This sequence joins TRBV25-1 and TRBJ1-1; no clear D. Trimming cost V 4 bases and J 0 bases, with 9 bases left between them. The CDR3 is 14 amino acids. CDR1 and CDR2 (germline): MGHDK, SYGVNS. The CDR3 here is CASSGKPLNTEAFF. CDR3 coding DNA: TGTGCCAGCAGTGGAAAACCCCTGAACACTGAAGCTTTCTTT.

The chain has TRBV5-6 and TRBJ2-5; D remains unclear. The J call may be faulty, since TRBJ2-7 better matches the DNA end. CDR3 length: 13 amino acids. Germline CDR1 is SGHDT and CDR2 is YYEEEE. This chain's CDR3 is CASSLIPNYEQYF. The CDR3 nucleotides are TGTGCCAGCAGCTTGATTCCAAACTACGAGCAGTACTTC.

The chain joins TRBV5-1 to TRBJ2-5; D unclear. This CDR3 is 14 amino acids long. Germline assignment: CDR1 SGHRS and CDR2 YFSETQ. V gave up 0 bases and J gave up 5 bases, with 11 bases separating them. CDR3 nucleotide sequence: TGCGCCAGCAGCTTGGGGCTGGGCCCCGAGACCCAGTACTTC. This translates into CASSLGLGPETQYF.

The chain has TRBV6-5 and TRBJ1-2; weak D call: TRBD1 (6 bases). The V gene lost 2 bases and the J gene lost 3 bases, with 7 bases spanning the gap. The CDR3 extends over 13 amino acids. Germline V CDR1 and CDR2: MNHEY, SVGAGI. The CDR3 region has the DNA TGTGCCAGCAGTTACGCAGGGGACTATGGCTACACCTTC. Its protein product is CASSYAGDYGYTF.

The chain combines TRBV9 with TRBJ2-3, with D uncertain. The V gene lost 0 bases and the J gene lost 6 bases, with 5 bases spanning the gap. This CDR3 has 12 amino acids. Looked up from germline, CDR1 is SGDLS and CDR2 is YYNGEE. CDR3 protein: CASSVVGDTQYF. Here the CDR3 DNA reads TGTGCCAGCAGCGTAGTGGGGGATACGCAGTATTTT.

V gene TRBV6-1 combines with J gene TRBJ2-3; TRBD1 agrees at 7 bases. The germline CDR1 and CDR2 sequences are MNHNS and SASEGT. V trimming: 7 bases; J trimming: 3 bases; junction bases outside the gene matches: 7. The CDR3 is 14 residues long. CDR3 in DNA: TGTGCCAGCAAAACCGGGACAGAGACAGATACGCAGTATTTT. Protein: CASKTGTETDTQYF.

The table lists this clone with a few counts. CDR3 sequence (DNA): TGTGCCAGCGACGAACGGGGGAACACTGAAGCTTTCTTT. Translating gives CASDERGNTEAFF. The rearrangement links TRBV9 to TRBJ1-1; D is uncertain. The CDR3 runs 13 residues. The V end was cut by 7 bases, the J end by 1 base, with 11 bases between. CDR1 is SGDLS and CDR2 is YYNGEE in the germline V gene.

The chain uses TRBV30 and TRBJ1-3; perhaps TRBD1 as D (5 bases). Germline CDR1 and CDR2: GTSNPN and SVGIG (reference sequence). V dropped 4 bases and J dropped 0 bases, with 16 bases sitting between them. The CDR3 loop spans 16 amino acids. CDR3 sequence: CAWMEGTDLSGNTIYF. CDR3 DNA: TGTGCCTGGATGGAGGGGACGGACCTCTCTGGAAACACCATATATTTT.